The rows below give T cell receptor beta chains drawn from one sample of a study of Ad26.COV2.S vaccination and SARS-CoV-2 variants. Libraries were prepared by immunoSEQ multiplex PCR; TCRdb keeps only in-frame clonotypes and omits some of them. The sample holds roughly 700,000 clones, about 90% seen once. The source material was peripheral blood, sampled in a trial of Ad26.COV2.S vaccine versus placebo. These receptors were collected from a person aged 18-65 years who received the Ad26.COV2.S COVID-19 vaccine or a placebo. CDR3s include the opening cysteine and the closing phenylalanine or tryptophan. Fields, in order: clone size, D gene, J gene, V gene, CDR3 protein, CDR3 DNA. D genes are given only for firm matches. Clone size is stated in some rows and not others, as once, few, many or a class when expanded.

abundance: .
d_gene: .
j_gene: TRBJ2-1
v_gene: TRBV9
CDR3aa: CASSVPTVGEQFF
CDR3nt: TGTGCCAGCAGCGTCCCGACAGTCGGGGAGCAGTTCTTC

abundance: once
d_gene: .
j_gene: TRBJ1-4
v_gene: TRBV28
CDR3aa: CASSRGGMNEKLFF
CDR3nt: TGTGCCAGCAGCCGGGGGGGGATGAATGAAAAACTGTTTTTT

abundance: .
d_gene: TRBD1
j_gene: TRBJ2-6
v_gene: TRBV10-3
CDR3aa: CAISETTGSGANVLTF
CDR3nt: TGTGCCATCAGTGAGACGACAGGGTCTGGGGCCAACGTCCTGACTTTC

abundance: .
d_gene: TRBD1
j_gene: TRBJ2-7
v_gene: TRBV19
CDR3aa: CASSPGQGRNEQYF
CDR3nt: TGTGCCAGTAGCCCGGGACAGGGTAGGAACGAGCAGTACTTC

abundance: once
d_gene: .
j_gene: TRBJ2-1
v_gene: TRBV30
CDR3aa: CAWSPVPNEQFF
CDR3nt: TGTGCCTGGAGTCCTGTTCCCAATGAGCAGTTCTTC

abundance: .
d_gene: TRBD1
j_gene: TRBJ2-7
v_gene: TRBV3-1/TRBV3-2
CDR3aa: CASSRGQGAWYEQYF
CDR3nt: TGTGCCAGCAGCCGGGGACAGGGGGCTTGGTACGAGCAGTACTTC

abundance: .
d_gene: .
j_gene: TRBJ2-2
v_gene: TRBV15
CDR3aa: CATTPPNTGELFF
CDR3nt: TGTGCCACGACACCCCCGAACACCGGGGAGCTGTTTTTT

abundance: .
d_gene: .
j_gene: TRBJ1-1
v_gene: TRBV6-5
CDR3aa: CASSRSETSEAFF
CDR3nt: TGTGCCAGCAGCCGCTCGGAGACCTCGGAAGCTTTCTTT

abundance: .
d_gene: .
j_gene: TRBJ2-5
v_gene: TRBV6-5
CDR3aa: CASSYSRRQETQYF
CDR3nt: TGTGCCAGCAGTTACTCGAGGCGGCAAGAGACCCAGTACTTC

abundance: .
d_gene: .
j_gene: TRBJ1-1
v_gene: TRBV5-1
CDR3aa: CASSLAIAGAGTEAFF
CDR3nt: TGCGCCAGCAGCTTGGCCATTGCAGGGGCGGGGACTGAAGCTTTCTTT

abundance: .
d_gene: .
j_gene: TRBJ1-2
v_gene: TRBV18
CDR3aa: CASSPPGVYGYTF
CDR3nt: TGTGCCAGCTCACCACCGGGGGTTTATGGCTACACCTTC

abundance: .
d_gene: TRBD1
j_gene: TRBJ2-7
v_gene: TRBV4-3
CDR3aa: CASSQETGVPYEQYF
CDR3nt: TGCGCCAGCAGCCAAGAAACAGGGGTTCCCTACGAGCAGTACTTC

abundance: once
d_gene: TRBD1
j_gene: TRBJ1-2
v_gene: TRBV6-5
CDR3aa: CASRRQGVNYGYTF
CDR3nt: TGTGCCAGCCGACGACAGGGGGTCAACTATGGCTACACCTTC

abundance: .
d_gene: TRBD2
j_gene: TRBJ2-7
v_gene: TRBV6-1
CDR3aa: CASSEAPSGYTYEQYF
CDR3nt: TGTGCCAGCAGTGAAGCTCCTAGCGGGTACACCTACGAGCAGTACTTC

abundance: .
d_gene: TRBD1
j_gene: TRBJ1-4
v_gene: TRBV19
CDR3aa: CASQTGFGEKLFF
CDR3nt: TGTGCCAGTCAGACAGGGTTTGGAGAAAAACTGTTTTTT

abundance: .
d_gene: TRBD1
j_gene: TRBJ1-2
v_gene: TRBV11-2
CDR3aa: CASSERQGAINYGYTF
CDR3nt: TGTGCCAGCAGCGAGAGGCAGGGGGCAATTAACTATGGCTACACCTTC

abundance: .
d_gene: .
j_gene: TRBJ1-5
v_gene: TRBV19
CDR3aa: CASSIDLSNQPQHF
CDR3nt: TGTGCCAGTAGTATAGATCTGTCCAATCAGCCCCAGCATTTT

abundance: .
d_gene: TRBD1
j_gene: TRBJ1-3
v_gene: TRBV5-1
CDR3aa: CASSLGSGGGNTIYF
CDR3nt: TGCGCCAGCAGCTTGGGGTCAGGGGGCGGAAACACCATATATTTT

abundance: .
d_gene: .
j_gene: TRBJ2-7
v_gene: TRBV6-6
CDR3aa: CASSYRDPPPF
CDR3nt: TGTGCCAGCAGTTACCGAGACCCCCCACCTTTC

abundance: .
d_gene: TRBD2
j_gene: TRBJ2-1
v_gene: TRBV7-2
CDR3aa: CASSSRAGGHDEQFF
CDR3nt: TGTGCCAGCAGTTCCAGAGCGGGGGGCCACGATGAGCAGTTCTTC

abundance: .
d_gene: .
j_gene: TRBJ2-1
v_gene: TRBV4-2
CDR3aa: CASSQDLDEQFF
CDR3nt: TGTGCCAGCAGCCAAGATTTGGATGAGCAGTTCTTC

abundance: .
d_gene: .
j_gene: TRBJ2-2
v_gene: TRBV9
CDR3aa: CASSLTVASLNTGELFF
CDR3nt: TGTGCCAGCAGCCTTACAGTGGCTAGCTTGAACACCGGGGAGCTGTTTTTT

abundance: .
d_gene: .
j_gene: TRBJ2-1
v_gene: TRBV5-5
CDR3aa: CASTPVGVSYNEQFF
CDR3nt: TGTGCCAGCACGCCCGTCGGAGTATCCTACAATGAGCAGTTCTTC

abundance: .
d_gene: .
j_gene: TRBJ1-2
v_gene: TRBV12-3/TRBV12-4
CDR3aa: CASSLANYGYTF
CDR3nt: TGTGCCAGCAGTTTAGCAAACTATGGCTACACCTTC

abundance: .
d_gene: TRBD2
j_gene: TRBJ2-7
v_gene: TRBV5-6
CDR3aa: CASTRGGRLSYEQYF
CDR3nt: TGTGCCAGCACCCGTGGCGGGAGGTTGTCCTACGAGCAGTACTTC

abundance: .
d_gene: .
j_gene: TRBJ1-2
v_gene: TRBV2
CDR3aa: CASRADGAYGYTF
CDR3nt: TGTGCCAGCAGGGCAGATGGAGCCTATGGCTACACCTTC